This entry features one T cell receptor beta chain sequence. Trimming cost V 5 bases and J 0 bases, with 9 bases left between them. Germline V gene lookup returns CDR1 KGHDR and CDR2 SFDVKD. CDR3 length equals 15 residues. The TCRbeta library was prepared with unique molecular identifiers. TCRdb re-called the PCR reads with MiXCR, one entry per CDR3 protein. In the table there are hundreds of thousands of distinct CDR3 sequences, around 13% of which are singletons. These data are taken from a study of T-cell reconstitution after alpha-beta-depleted transplantation in children. The sequences come from PBMCs, collected before TCRalphabeta/CD19-depleted stem cell transplant. J is TRBJ2-2 and V is TRBV24-1; D not certain. The clonotype comes from a girl aged 2 to 10 with congenital amegakaryocytic thrombocytopenia, due to receive a stem cell transplant. Here the CDR3 DNA reads TGTGCCACCAGTGCTCCGTCGTCGAACACCGGGGAGCTGTTTTTT. Its translation is CATSAPSSNTGELFF.